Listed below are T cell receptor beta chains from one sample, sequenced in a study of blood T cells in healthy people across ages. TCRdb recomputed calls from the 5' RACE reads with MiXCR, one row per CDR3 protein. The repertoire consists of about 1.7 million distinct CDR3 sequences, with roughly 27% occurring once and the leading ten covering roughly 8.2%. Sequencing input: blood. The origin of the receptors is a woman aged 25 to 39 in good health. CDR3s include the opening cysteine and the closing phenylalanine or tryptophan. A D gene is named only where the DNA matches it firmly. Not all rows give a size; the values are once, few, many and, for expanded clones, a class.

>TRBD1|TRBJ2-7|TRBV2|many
TGTGCCAGCACACCCGGGACAGCCCTCTCCTACGAGCAGTACTTC
CASTPGTALSYEQYF
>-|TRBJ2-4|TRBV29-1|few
TGCAGCGTCGTGGACGGGTGGGAGACCCGGTACTTC
CSVVDGWETRYF
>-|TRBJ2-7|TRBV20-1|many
TGCAGTGCTAGAGATGTGCGGGGAGCGGGTTTCGAGCAGTACTTC
CSARDVRGAGFEQYF
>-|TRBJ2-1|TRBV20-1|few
TGCAGTGCAAGCACCGGGAACGGGCACAATGAGCAGTTCTTC
CSASTGNGHNEQFF
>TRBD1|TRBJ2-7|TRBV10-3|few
TGTGCCATCAGTGAGTCGAGGGTGACAGGGGATCACGAGCAGTACTTC
CAISESRVTGDHEQYF
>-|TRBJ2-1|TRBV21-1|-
TGTGCCAGCAGACTAGCGGGACGTTACAATGAGCAGTTCTTC
CASRLAGRYNEQFF
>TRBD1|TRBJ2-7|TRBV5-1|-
TGCGCCAGCAGTACGGACAGGGGCGGCTACGAGCAGAACTTC
CASSTDRGGYEQNF
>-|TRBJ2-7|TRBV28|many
TGTGCCATAACAGGGAGAAGCGACGAGCAGTACTTC
CAITGRSDEQYF
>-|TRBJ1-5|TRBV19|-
TGTGCCAGTAGTAGCCCAGGGGACTCCAATCAGCCCCAGCATTTT
CASSSPGDSNQPQHF
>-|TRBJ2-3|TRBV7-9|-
TGTGCCAGCAGTCAATACAGGGAAGATACGCAGTATTTT
CASSQYREDTQYF